This T cell receptor beta chain appears in the sequencing data of a study of cytomegalovirus exposure and HLA in healthy donors. Study in general: One earlier analysis, a look at about 179 million T cells, found some 110 million unique TCR beta sequences.

This CDR3 comprises 14 residues. Trimming took 3 bases from V and 5 from J, leaving 13 bases between them. Germline V CDR1 and CDR2: MNHNY, SVGAGI (reference sequence). The primer mix had 60 Vbeta and 13 Jbeta primers. The data were produced by immunoSEQ multiplex PCR, yet TCRdb's version contains in-frame clones alone and is incomplete. This sample yields about 150,000 clones, of which about 82% are seen a single time; about 3.4% belongs to the top ten. Notes on the study in general: Later analysis reportedly placed an Asian-associated ancestry cluster below the roughly 700-donor mean in N-insertions.

On this clone itself: Its antigen is currently unknown.

The source material was PBMCs. The clonotype originates from a male donor in good health and CMV-seronegative. V and J are TRBV6-6 and TRBJ1-2, with D unresolved. CDR3 loop: CASSYQREGYGYTF. The CDR3 nucleotides read TGTGCCAGCAGTTATCAGCGGGAAGGATATGGCTACACCTTC.